The T cell receptor (beta chain) under discussion was sequenced for a study of cytomegalovirus exposure and HLA in healthy donors. General study points: Reported results showed that the classifier diagnosed cytomegalovirus status with high specificity and sensitivity. Apparent HLA restriction characterized most CMV-associated TCR beta chains in a later analysis.

Turning to this clone: No antigen is known for it.

With 8 bases removed from V and 0 bases from J, the gap between germline ends came to 13 bases. Germline CDR1 is LNHDA and CDR2 is SQIVND (reference sequence). This CDR3 comprises 14 residues. Researchers ran the PCR with 60 Vbeta and 13 Jbeta primers. Libraries were prepared by immunoSEQ multiplex PCR; TCRdb keeps only in-frame clonotypes and omits some of them. Among a few hundred thousand clones, approximately 80% were seen once, and the ten largest hold over 0.3%. The sequencing input was PBMCs. The chain carries TRBV19 and TRBJ1-1, with a possible D match to TRBD1 (5 bases). This sequence was found in a girl aged 2 to 10 in good health and CMV-seronegative. CDR3 residues: CASGRGGLNTEAFF. The CDR3 DNA sequence: TGTGCCAGTGGGCGCGGGGGGTTGAACACTGAAGCTTTCTTT.